This record looks at one T cell receptor beta chain sequence and its context. CDR1 SGHRS and CDR2 YFSETQ come from the germline V gene. V dropped 0 bases and J dropped 4 bases, with 7 bases sitting between them. The CDR3 has 14 amino acids. The sample comes from a study of glioma-infiltrating T cells after dendritic cell vaccination. Study-level information: Samples are from glioblastoma patients in Phase I and II dendritic cell vaccine trials.

TCRdb's copy holds only in-frame clones and misses some; the assay was immunoSEQ multiplex PCR. This table has about 76,000 clones, around 86% appearing once. The time point: after dendritic cell vaccination, including at tumor progression/relapse. Sequences were derived from blood, sampled after dendritic cell vaccination. The TCR was taken from a human donor with glioblastoma. This chain links TRBV5-1 with TRBJ2-2, with D possibly matching TRBD2 (5 bases). The CDR3 nucleotides are TGCGCCAGCAGCTTGGGACGGGGCACCGGGGAGCTGTTTTTT. This encodes CASSLGRGTGELFF.